The rows below give T cell receptor beta chains drawn from one sample of a study of T cell responses to AZD1222 COVID-19 vaccine. Repertoires were generated with immunoSEQ multiplex PCR, while TCRdb's copy carries only in-frame clones and drops some. The table has roughly 200,000 clones, 85% to 95% seen once. The material was peripheral blood, obtained 28 days after the second dose of the MenACWY control vaccine. The receptors shown here come from an adult who received the MenACWY meningococcal vaccine as a control. The conserved cysteine and the conserved F or W are not part of the CDR3 here. The order of the fields is J gene, V gene, CDR3 protein.

J: TRBJ1-1
V: TRBV6-5
CDR3: ASSYQSNTEAF

J: TRBJ1-1
V: TRBV7-9
CDR3: AARIGVNTEAF

J: TRBJ1-5
V: TRBV2
CDR3: AWGNGGNQPQH

J: TRBJ1-4
V: TRBV28
CDR3: ASSFRGANEKLF

J: TRBJ2-3
V: TRBV5-1
CDR3: ASSRSGGTTDTQY

J: TRBJ1-5
V: TRBV28
CDR3: ASSLGRRGSNQPQH

J: TRBJ2-3
V: TRBV3-1/TRBV3-2
CDR3: ASSRIGGGASDTQY

J: TRBJ2-7
V: TRBV5-1
CDR3: ASSRGGRDYEQY

J: TRBJ1-2
V: TRBV9
CDR3: ASSVGSWGGEGGYT

J: TRBJ2-2
V: TRBV6-6
CDR3: ASSYGGGGTGELF

J: TRBJ2-5
V: TRBV2
CDR3: ASSEHRSQETQY